A selection of T cell receptor beta chains follows, all from one sample in a study of shared T cell receptors in the human thymus. Using immunoSEQ multiplex PCR, the repertoire was profiled, and TCRdb retains in-frame clones only, with some absent. The sample lists fewer than 700,000 clones; over 75% were seen once. The data also belong to a second study, concerning human thymus T cells.

The sequenced sample consisted of thymocytes. These receptors originate from a boy under two years old with a congenital heart defect. Each CDR3 is given with its conserved first and last residue. D genes are given only for firm matches. Clone size is shown for a subset of rows, as once, few, many or a class of expanded clone.

j_call clone_size d_call v_call cdr3_aa cdr3_nt
TRBJ2-1 few NA TRBV18 CASSPINNEQFF TGTGCCAGCTCACCCATCAATAATGAGCAGTTCTTC
TRBJ2-7 NA NA TRBV14 CASSQWRHEQYF TGTGCCAGCAGCCAATGGAGACACGAGCAGTACTTC
TRBJ2-5 NA NA TRBV10-1 CASSDRGETQYF TGCGCCAGCAGTGACAGGGGAGAGACCCAGTACTTC
TRBJ1-6 few TRBD1 TRBV5-1 CASSLGDRSSYNSPLHF TGCGCCAGCAGCTTGGGGGACAGGAGCTCCTATAATTCACCCCTCCACTTT
TRBJ1-5 NA NA TRBV19 CASSIVVGGQGQPQHF TGTGCCAGTAGTATAGTAGTGGGAGGACAAGGCCAGCCCCAGCATTTT
TRBJ2-7 once NA TRBV11-2 CASRRSPGDTYEQYF TGTGCCAGCAGGCGCTCCCCCGGGGACACCTACGAGCAGTACTTC
TRBJ2-2 NA NA TRBV6-5 CASSYGERGTGELFF TGTGCCAGCAGTTACGGGGAAAGGGGCACCGGGGAGCTGTTTTTT
TRBJ2-7 NA TRBD1 TRBV7-9 CASRPNGTAFSYEQYF TGTGCCAGCAGACCGAACGGGACAGCCTTCTCCTACGAGCAGTACTTC
TRBJ2-5 NA NA TRBV7-7 CASSLGLGGGETQYF TGTGCCAGCAGCTTAGGTCTGGGTGGAGGAGAGACCCAGTACTTC
TRBJ2-3 NA TRBD2 TRBV5-4 CASSLARTSGSTDTQYF TGTGCCAGCAGCCTCGCGAGGACTAGCGGGAGTACAGATACGCAGTATTTT
TRBJ2-1 NA NA TRBV9 CASSTPNGELYNEQFF TGTGCCAGCAGCACCCCGAACGGGGAGCTGTACAATGAGCAGTTCTTC
TRBJ2-7 NA NA TRBV4-3 CASSQDRMASAYEQYF TGCGCCAGCAGCCAAGATAGGATGGCTAGCGCTTACGAGCAGTACTTC
TRBJ2-1 NA NA TRBV7-3 CASSPAGLSSYNEQFF TGTGCCAGCAGCCCAGCGGGTCTAAGCTCCTACAATGAGCAGTTCTTC
TRBJ2-5 few TRBD2 TRBV7-2 CASGGRAQETQYF TGTGCCAGCGGAGGGAGGGCCCAAGAGACCCAGTACTTC
TRBJ2-7 NA TRBD2 TRBV9 CASSVPGGVQYF TGTGCCAGCAGCGTACCGGGGGGGGTACAGTACTTC
TRBJ2-7 NA NA TRBV7-3 CASSLRGLEEGYEQYF TGTGCCAGCAGCTTAAGGGGGCTAGAAGAGGGCTACGAGCAGTACTTC
TRBJ2-3 NA NA TRBV5-5 CASSPSAGGWTDTQYF TGTGCCAGCAGCCCCTCGGCCGGGGGATGGACAGATACGCAGTATTTT
TRBJ2-3 NA NA TRBV1 CTSSPGTSEFTDTQYF TGCACCAGCAGCCCCGGAACTAGCGAATTCACAGATACGCAGTATTTT
TRBJ2-7 NA TRBD2 TRBV4-3 CASSPASGRAFEQYF TGCGCCAGCAGCCCAGCAAGCGGGAGGGCGTTTGAGCAGTACTTC
TRBJ2-3 NA TRBD2 TRBV5-4 CASSLGGRGGTDTQYF TGTGCCAGCAGCTTAGGAGGGAGGGGAGGCACAGATACGCAGTATTTT
TRBJ2-7 NA TRBD1 TRBV19 CASSEQGGEQYF TGTGCCAGTAGTGAACAGGGGGGCGAGCAGTACTTC
TRBJ2-3 NA TRBD1 TRBV27 CASSLDRGRKDTQYF TGTGCCAGCAGCCTTGACAGGGGGCGTAAGGATACGCAGTATTTT
TRBJ1-5 NA NA TRBV19 CASCPGKGEGTNQPQHF TGTGCCAGTTGTCCGGGGAAGGGGGAAGGGACAAATCAGCCCCAGCATTTT
TRBJ2-7 NA NA TRBV5-8 CASRSTERSYEQYF TGTGCCAGCAGGTCGACAGAAAGATCCTACGAGCAGTACTTC
TRBJ2-1 NA NA TRBV20-1 CSASVWNEQFF TGCAGTGCGAGCGTCTGGAATGAGCAGTTCTTC
TRBJ2-4 NA NA TRBV4-3 CASSQGRELAKNIQYF TGCGCCAGCAGCCAAGGAAGGGAGTTAGCCAAAAACATTCAGTACTTC
TRBJ1-5 NA TRBD1 TRBV2 CASSGQGSQPQHF TGTGCCAGCAGCGGACAGGGATCTCAGCCCCAGCATTTT